The T cell receptor beta chain described here comes from a study of blood T cell repertoires in COVID-19 (dated by TCRdb to about 2020). Some background on the complete study: The collaborator samples originated in the United States, Italy and Spain and spanned the acute and convalescent phases of COVID-19. The prospective study material was composed of cDNA or gDNA derived from T cells, B-cell-depleted T cells, or PBMCs. The dataset comprised deeply sampled blood TCRbeta repertoires from subjects exposed to, actively infected with, or recovered from COVID-19. The repertoires were made available in a free public database intended to serve as a resource for research on the immune response to SARS-CoV-2. Samples were obtained from the ongoing ImmuneRACE study (first 160 participants) and from 950 to 1,500 subjects provided by 6 global collaborators. A de-identified subject ID, COVID-19 status, age in years and sex were almost always included in the sample metadata. Where HLA class I and class II types were available, the types were taken from metadata supplied by the sample provider, not from assay-based typing.

Broad study findings and their caveats: The quantity of clinical and demographic metadata differed by source and by participant and was supplied without curation.

The immunoSEQ Assay, a bias-controlled multiplex PCR, was used to amplify TCRbeta CDR3 regions from genomic DNA. The published analysis was carried out like this. Nucleated cell counts per sample were estimated from amplification of reference gene primers within the assay. Sequence reads were collapsed and filtered to measure the absolute abundance of every unique TCRbeta CDR3 rearrangement. Productive Simpson clonality was computed per sample as the square root of Simpson's diversity index over productive rearrangements. Here the immuneACCESS table is served through TCRdb, limited to in-frame sequences with V and J called. Missing clones are a known gap in these copies; in checked studies unresolved V genes cover under half, and the rest lacks a known reason. Clone size and the V and J calls come from that table; the DNA yielded D and trimming. For this sample the table gives approximately 140,000 clones, of which roughly 85% were detected only once. The top ten hold more than 3% of the sample.

Regarding this clone: What antigen it recognizes has not been identified. No base quality information exists; no much larger clone differs at one position.

From its cysteine to its phenylalanine, the CDR3 spans 13 amino acids. The only DNA kept is the CDR3, 39 bases in frame from the first base. V was cut back by 3 bases and J by 4 bases, leaving a gap of 9 bases between them. CDR1 and CDR2 were assigned from the germline V gene (reference sequence) as SGHAT and FQDESV. Collaborating institutions collected whole blood in K2EDTA tubes following their own protocols. For TCRbeta analysis, collaborators shipped samples in one of three forms: frozen whole blood, isolated PBMCs, or DNA extracted from either of those sample types. The sequence joins TRBV11-1 to TRBJ1-1; the best D guess is TRBD1, with 5 bases matching. The sample taken for sequencing was peripheral blood. This receptor was obtained from a man between 65 and 85 years old with acute or convalescent COVID-19. The DNA sequence reads TGTGCCAGCAGCTTCCTCGGGGGCACTGAAGCTTTCTTT. It encodes CASSFLGGTEAFF.